A selection of T cell receptor beta chains follows, all from one sample in a study of blood T cells in healthy people across ages. TCRdb reanalysed the 5' RACE reads using MiXCR and keeps one entry per CDR3 protein. The repertoire holds some 710,000 distinct CDR3 sequences, with 46% as singletons. Material: blood. The receptor source for this set is a man older than 75 in good health. CDR3s include the opening cysteine and the closing phenylalanine or tryptophan. The order of the fields is CDR3 length, V gene, J gene, clone size, D gene, CDR3 protein, CDR3 DNA. D genes are given only for firm matches. The size field is filled for only some rows; it gives once, few, many or a size class.

CDR3 length: 15; V gene: TRBV5-5; J gene: TRBJ2-1; clone size: -; D gene: TRBD2; CDR3 protein: CASSLVLAGKNIQFF; CDR3 DNA: TGTGCCAGCAGCTTGGTCCTAGCGGGCAAAAACATTCAGTTCTTC
CDR3 length: 17; V gene: TRBV10-3; J gene: TRBJ2-1; clone size: few; D gene: TRBD2; CDR3 protein: CAISESGLAGGQGEQFF; CDR3 DNA: TGTGCCATCAGTGAGTCTGGACTAGCGGGAGGCCAGGGTGAGCAGTTCTTC
CDR3 length: 13; V gene: TRBV10-3; J gene: TRBJ2-5; clone size: many; D gene: -; CDR3 protein: CAISVALQETQYF; CDR3 DNA: TGTGCCATCAGTGTCGCACTCCAAGAGACCCAGTACTTC
CDR3 length: 16; V gene: TRBV6-5; J gene: TRBJ1-6; clone size: few; D gene: -; CDR3 protein: CASSYYGRGTNSPLHF; CDR3 DNA: TGTGCCAGCAGTTACTATGGGCGGGGGACCAATTCACCCCTCCACTTT
CDR3 length: 12; V gene: TRBV20-1; J gene: TRBJ2-5; clone size: -; D gene: -; CDR3 protein: CSARGQGRTQYF; CDR3 DNA: TGCAGTGCTAGGGGCCAGGGGAGGACCCAGTACTTC
CDR3 length: 15; V gene: TRBV12-3/TRBV12-4; J gene: TRBJ2-5; clone size: once; D gene: -; CDR3 protein: CASSPRALGGETQYF; CDR3 DNA: TGTGCCAGCAGTCCCCGGGCCCTTGGGGGGGAGACCCAGTACTTC
CDR3 length: 14; V gene: TRBV7-2; J gene: TRBJ1-5; clone size: -; D gene: -; CDR3 protein: CASSLVLSNQPQHF; CDR3 DNA: TGTGCCAGCAGCTTAGTTCTGAGCAATCAGCCCCAGCATTTT
CDR3 length: 14; V gene: TRBV7-2; J gene: TRBJ2-7; clone size: -; D gene: -; CDR3 protein: CASSYTGGTYERYF; CDR3 DNA: TGTGCCAGCAGCTATACTGGCGGAACCTACGAGCGGTACTTC
CDR3 length: 13; V gene: TRBV7-2; J gene: TRBJ2-5; clone size: -; D gene: TRBD2; CDR3 protein: CASSLTSVGTQYF; CDR3 DNA: TGTGCCAGCAGCTTGACTAGCGTTGGGACCCAGTACTTC
CDR3 length: 17; V gene: TRBV20-1; J gene: TRBJ2-5; clone size: -; D gene: TRBD2; CDR3 protein: CSATPPGLAGVVETQYF; CDR3 DNA: TGCAGTGCAACGCCACCGGGACTAGCGGGAGTGGTGGAGACCCAGTACTTC
CDR3 length: 12; V gene: TRBV20-1; J gene: TRBJ2-1; clone size: -; D gene: -; CDR3 protein: CSVNGLYNEQFF; CDR3 DNA: TGCAGTGTTAACGGCCTCTACAATGAGCAGTTCTTC
CDR3 length: 12; V gene: TRBV6-1; J gene: TRBJ2-3; clone size: -; D gene: -; CDR3 protein: CASTRETDTQYF; CDR3 DNA: TGTGCTAGCACCAGAGAGACAGATACGCAGTATTTT
CDR3 length: 21; V gene: TRBV4-3; J gene: TRBJ2-1; clone size: -; D gene: TRBD2; CDR3 protein: CASSHGRGSSGRSWTYNEQFF; CDR3 DNA: TGCGCCAGCAGCCACGGAAGAGGGTCTAGCGGGAGGTCCTGGACTTACAATGAGCAGTTCTTC
CDR3 length: 15; V gene: TRBV7-2; J gene: TRBJ2-5; clone size: -; D gene: TRBD1; CDR3 protein: CASSFTGGRSETQYF; CDR3 DNA: TGTGCCAGCAGCTTTACAGGGGGTAGAAGCGAGACCCAGTACTTC
CDR3 length: 15; V gene: TRBV7-9; J gene: TRBJ2-7; clone size: few; D gene: -; CDR3 protein: CASSFQDIVSYEQYF; CDR3 DNA: TGTGCCAGCAGCTTCCAGGACATAGTCTCCTACGAGCAGTACTTC
CDR3 length: 17; V gene: TRBV4-1; J gene: TRBJ2-1; clone size: -; D gene: -; CDR3 protein: CASSQVIVGSPYNEQFF; CDR3 DNA: TGCGCCAGCAGCCAAGTCATAGTAGGGAGCCCCTACAATGAGCAGTTCTTC
CDR3 length: 14; V gene: TRBV6-5; J gene: TRBJ2-4; clone size: -; D gene: TRBD1; CDR3 protein: CASSLTGGWDIQYF; CDR3 DNA: TGTGCCAGCAGTCTGACAGGGGGCTGGGACATTCAGTACTTC
CDR3 length: 13; V gene: TRBV15; J gene: TRBJ2-7; clone size: -; D gene: -; CDR3 protein: CATSTVNGPEQYF; CDR3 DNA: TGTGCCACCAGCACAGTGAACGGTCCGGAGCAGTACTTC
CDR3 length: 16; V gene: TRBV5-1; J gene: TRBJ2-1; clone size: few; D gene: -; CDR3 protein: CASSLVGDPTYNEQFF; CDR3 DNA: TGCGCCAGCAGCTTGGTTGGGGACCCAACCTACAATGAGCAGTTCTTC
CDR3 length: 16; V gene: TRBV2; J gene: TRBJ2-6; clone size: -; D gene: -; CDR3 protein: CASNPWGSSGTNVLTF; CDR3 DNA: TGTGCCAGCAACCCCTGGGGGAGTTCTGGGACCAACGTCCTGACTTTC
CDR3 length: 14; V gene: TRBV29-1; J gene: TRBJ2-3; clone size: many; D gene: TRBD2; CDR3 protein: CSVRLAGRTDTQYF; CDR3 DNA: TGCAGCGTACGACTAGCGGGGCGCACAGATACGCAGTATTTT
CDR3 length: 15; V gene: TRBV6-4; J gene: TRBJ1-6; clone size: -; D gene: -; CDR3 protein: CASSEGEGDNSPLHF; CDR3 DNA: TGTGCCAGCAGTGAAGGGGAGGGCGATAATTCACCCCTCCACTTT
CDR3 length: 14; V gene: TRBV29-1; J gene: TRBJ2-7; clone size: many; D gene: -; CDR3 protein: CSVEVGATAYEQYF; CDR3 DNA: TGCAGCGTTGAAGTGGGAGCGACAGCCTACGAGCAGTACTTC
CDR3 length: 12; V gene: TRBV29-1; J gene: TRBJ2-3; clone size: -; D gene: -; CDR3 protein: CSVTTRTDTQYF; CDR3 DNA: TGCAGCGTTACTACCCGCACAGATACGCAGTATTTT
CDR3 length: 16; V gene: TRBV20-1; J gene: TRBJ2-5; clone size: -; D gene: TRBD2; CDR3 protein: CSAKGLAGGAQETQYF; CDR3 DNA: TGCAGTGCTAAAGGACTAGCGGGGGGGGCCCAAGAGACCCAGTACTTC
CDR3 length: 14; V gene: TRBV29-1; J gene: TRBJ2-5; clone size: -; D gene: TRBD2; CDR3 protein: CSVEDYGRKRSQYF; CDR3 DNA: TGCAGCGTTGAAGACTACGGGAGGAAGAGATCCCAGTACTTC
CDR3 length: 15; V gene: TRBV2; J gene: TRBJ2-5; clone size: -; D gene: -; CDR3 protein: CASSDDRGIQETQYF; CDR3 DNA: TGTGCCAGCAGTGACGATCGGGGGATCCAAGAGACCCAGTACTTC
CDR3 length: 17; V gene: TRBV4-1; J gene: TRBJ2-1; clone size: -; D gene: TRBD2; CDR3 protein: CASSQYREANGRNEQFF; CDR3 DNA: TGCGCCAGCAGCCAGTACAGAGAGGCCAACGGGAGGAATGAGCAGTTCTTC
CDR3 length: 15; V gene: TRBV7-3; J gene: TRBJ2-1; clone size: -; D gene: -; CDR3 protein: CASSSSRSSHNEQFF; CDR3 DNA: TGTGCCAGCAGCTCGAGCAGGAGTTCCCACAATGAGCAGTTCTTC
CDR3 length: 15; V gene: TRBV4-3; J gene: TRBJ2-1; clone size: -; D gene: -; CDR3 protein: CASSQDQGSLNEQFF; CDR3 DNA: TGCGCCAGCAGCCAAGATCAGGGGAGTCTGAATGAGCAGTTCTTC
CDR3 length: 12; V gene: TRBV20-1; J gene: TRBJ2-5; clone size: -; D gene: -; CDR3 protein: CSARWGSETQYF; CDR3 DNA: TGCAGTGCTAGATGGGGGAGCGAGACCCAGTACTTC
CDR3 length: 13; V gene: TRBV20-1; J gene: TRBJ2-1; clone size: -; D gene: -; CDR3 protein: CSARDPLQETQFF; CDR3 DNA: TGCAGTGCTAGAGATCCCCTCCAAGAGACCCAGTTCTTC
CDR3 length: 14; V gene: TRBV20-1; J gene: TRBJ2-7; clone size: -; D gene: -; CDR3 protein: CSARKARVGGEQYF; CDR3 DNA: TGCAGTGCTAGAAAGGCAAGGGTTGGGGGCGAGCAGTACTTC
CDR3 length: 19; V gene: TRBV4-2; J gene: TRBJ2-7; clone size: -; D gene: -; CDR3 protein: CASSQDPDMGTISGSEQYF; CDR3 DNA: TGTGCCAGCAGCCAAGATCCAGACATGGGCACCATCTCTGGGTCTGAGCAGTACTTC
CDR3 length: 17; V gene: TRBV11-2; J gene: TRBJ2-5; clone size: few; D gene: TRBD2; CDR3 protein: CASSLESVAGGRNEQYF; CDR3 DNA: TGTGCCAGCAGCTTAGAGTCAGTAGCGGGAGGGCGGAATGAGCAGTACTTC
CDR3 length: 14; V gene: TRBV9; J gene: TRBJ2-5; clone size: -; D gene: -; CDR3 protein: CASSPVTWEETQYF; CDR3 DNA: TGTGCCAGCTCCCCCGTGACATGGGAAGAGACCCAGTACTTC
CDR3 length: 13; V gene: TRBV29-1; J gene: TRBJ1-3; clone size: -; D gene: -; CDR3 protein: CSVKRQSGNTIYF; CDR3 DNA: TGCAGCGTTAAACGACAATCTGGAAACACCATATATTTT
CDR3 length: 15; V gene: TRBV29-1; J gene: TRBJ2-5; clone size: -; D gene: -; CDR3 protein: CSVVASAGTQETQYF; CDR3 DNA: TGCAGCGTTGTAGCATCGGCAGGAACACAAGAGACCCAGTACTTC
CDR3 length: 14; V gene: TRBV12-3/TRBV12-4; J gene: TRBJ2-7; clone size: -; D gene: TRBD1; CDR3 protein: CASSTPRQGYEQYF; CDR3 DNA: TGTGCCAGCAGTACCCCCAGACAGGGGTACGAGCAGTACTTC
CDR3 length: 16; V gene: TRBV9; J gene: TRBJ2-6; clone size: few; D gene: TRBD1; CDR3 protein: CASSVGQGAGANVLTF; CDR3 DNA: TGTGCCAGCAGCGTTGGACAGGGGGCTGGGGCCAACGTCCTGACTTTC